This passage covers 20 T cell receptor beta chains from one sample sequenced in a study of T cell responses to AZD1222 COVID-19 vaccine. TCRdb's copy holds only in-frame clones and misses some; the assay was immunoSEQ multiplex PCR. In the table there are 90,000 to 150,000 clones, approximately 91% of which are singletons. The source was peripheral blood, collected on day 0 of AZD1222 vaccination. The source of these receptors is an adult in good health.

This chain joins TRBV6-5 and TRBJ2-1; 13 bases align to TRBD2. The germline CDR1 and CDR2 sequences are MNHEY and SVGAGI. Trimming removed 7 bases from V and 6 bases from J; junction bases left unmatched: 3. CDR3 length equals 14 residues. DNA of the CDR3: TGTGCCAGCAAAACTAGCGGGAGGGTCAATGAGCAGTTCTTC. The encoded protein is CASKTSGRVNEQFF.

The V and J genes are TRBV18 and TRBJ1-5, with TRBD1 matching over 7 bases. V shed 6 bases and J 3 bases; nucleotides not matched to a gene: 2. From germline, CDR1 is KGHSH and CDR2 LQKENI. This CDR3 comprises 13 residues. CDR3 sequence reads: CASSGTDNQPQHF. The CDR3 nucleotides read TGTGCCAGCTCCGGGACAGACAATCAGCCCCAGCATTTT.

The chain carries TRBV2 and TRBJ1-1; 8 bases line up with TRBD1. Trimming cost V 6 bases and J 1 base; bases outside gene matches: 7. The germline V gene encodes CDR1 SNHLY and CDR2 FYNNEI. The CDR3 has 15 amino acids. The CDR3 sequence is CASRPKTGANTEAFF. Here the CDR3 DNA reads TGTGCCAGCAGGCCAAAGACAGGGGCGAACACTGAAGCTTTCTTT.

This clone has more than one count but fewer than ten. The rearrangement uses TRBV5-1 and TRBJ2-7; TRBD1 matches 7 bases. Trimming cost V 6 bases and J 0 bases; bases outside gene matches: 3. Germline values: CDR1 SGHRS, CDR2 YFSETQ. This CDR3 contains 13 residues. The CDR3 spells CASTRDSSYEQYF. The DNA for the CDR3 is TGCGCCAGCACCAGGGACAGCTCCTACGAGCAGTACTTC.

The rearrangement links TRBV24-1 to TRBJ2-6; the match to TRBD2 covers 8 bases. Germline CDR1 KGHDR, CDR2 SFDVKD. Trimming removed 6 bases from V and 2 bases from J; junction bases left unmatched: 8. The CDR3 has 17 residues. The CDR3 DNA is TGTGCCACCAGTTATCCTAGCGGGCCCACTGGGGCCAACGTCCTGACTTTC. Translating it yields CATSYPSGPTGANVLTF.

The CDR3 sequence: CASSLAVAGHNEQFF. DNA of the CDR3: TGCGCCAGCAGCTTGGCAGTAGCGGGGCACAATGAGCAGTTCTTC. This sequence joins TRBV5-1 and TRBJ2-1, with 8 bases aligning to TRBD2. The V and J ends lost 0 bases and 5 bases, in that order; junction bases with no gene match: 4. This CDR3 has 15 residues. CDR1 SGHRS and CDR2 YFSETQ come from the germline V gene.

The CDR3 region has the DNA TGTGCCAGTAGTGAGGGCCAAGGCAATCAGCCCCAGCATTTT. Protein: CASSEGQGNQPQHF. The chain couples TRBV19 to TRBJ1-5; no reliable D call. The CDR3 is made up of 14 amino acids. Germline CDR1 reads LNHDA; CDR2 reads SQIVND (reference sequence). Trimming removed 5 bases at V and 2 bases at J, with 10 bases between.

The chain links TRBV15 to TRBJ2-3; a possible D gene is TRBD2 (6 bases). Trimming took off 4 bases at V and 4 bases at J, with 24 bases between the two ends. Germline V gives CDR1 LNHNV, CDR2 YYDKDF (reference sequence). The CDR3 is made up of 18 amino acids. The CDR3 region is CATSNRGRRGSAADTQYF. The DNA for the CDR3 is TGTGCCACCAGCAATCGAGGCCGGCGGGGCAGCGCGGCAGATACGCAGTATTTT.

This chain uses TRBV19 with TRBJ1-2; tentatively, D is TRBD1 (5 bases). The germline CDR1 and CDR2 sequences are LNHDA and SQIVND (reference sequence). The CDR3 contains 15 residues. Trimming took off 3 bases at V and 5 bases at J, with 16 bases between the two ends. The CDR3 here is CASSMGTARGYGYTF. The CDR3, as DNA: TGTGCCAGTAGTATGGGGACCGCTCGAGGTTATGGCTACACCTTC.

The gene calls are TRBV6-6 and TRBJ2-5; 8 positions agree with TRBD1. The V gene end was trimmed by 4 bases and the J gene end by 1 base; junction bases not matched to a gene: 2. This CDR3 comprises 14 residues. CDR1 is MNHNY, CDR2 SVGAGI, per germline (reference sequence). CDR3 DNA: TGTGCCAGCAGTTTCGACAGGGGCCAAGAGACCCAGTACTTC. Residues: CASSFDRGQETQYF.

The V call is TRBV7-9, the J call TRBJ2-3; 7 positions match TRBD2. The CDR3 spans 14 residues. After removal of 8 bases from V and 4 bases from J, the junction contained 9 bases not matched to a gene. Germline loops: CDR1 SEHNR, CDR2 FQNEAQ (reference sequence). The CDR3 region is CASLGREMADTQYF. Here the CDR3 DNA reads TGTGCCAGCCTAGGGCGGGAGATGGCAGATACGCAGTATTTT.

The chain combines TRBV5-4 with TRBJ2-7; TRBD1 agrees at 9 bases. The V gene end was trimmed by 4 bases and the J gene end by 5 bases; junction bases not matched to a gene: 7. The CDR3 sequence is 14 residues long. Germline V CDR1 and CDR2: SGHNT, YYREEE (reference sequence). The CDR3 sequence is CASSPGQGSHEQYF. CDR3 coding DNA: TGTGCCAGCAGCCCGGGACAGGGTTCCCACGAGCAGTACTTC.

The CDR3 DNA follows: TGTGCCAGCAGCGCACGGTCGGGGGGTGAGCCCCAGCATTTT. Protein sequence: CASSARSGGEPQHF. V gene TRBV7-9 combines with J gene TRBJ1-5; tentative D call: TRBD1 (5 bases). The V gene's germline CDR1 is SEHNR and CDR2 FQNEAQ (reference sequence). V lost 5 bases to trimming and J lost 8 bases, with 16 bases between them. This CDR3 comprises 14 residues. The variable domain in full, completed from reference TRBV7-9 and TRBJ1-5, reads DTGVSQNPRHKITKRGQNVTFRCDPISEHNRLYWYRQTLGQGPEFLTYFQNEAQLEKSRLLSDRFSAERPKGSFSTLEIQRTEQGDSAMYLCASSARSGGEPQHFGDGTRLSIL.

The V and J genes are TRBV2 and TRBJ1-2; possible D gene TRBD1, 6 bases. Trimming stripped 1 base from V and 3 bases from J, with 15 bases between. Germline V gene lookup returns CDR1 SNHLY and CDR2 FYNNEI. This CDR3 is 16 amino acids long. CDR3 DNA: TGTGCCAGCAGTGAAGGGGGGACACAGGGTTACTATGGCTACACCTTC. Amino acids: CASSEGGTQGYYGYTF.

The chain employs TRBV5-1 and TRBJ1-2, with TRBD1 as a possible D gene (5 bases). Deletions cut 4 bases from V and 2 bases from J, with 15 bases between. Germline-derived CDR1 and CDR2 are SGHRS and YFSETQ. CDR3 size: 15 residues. DNA of the CDR3: TGCGCCAGCAGCACCCCGGGACTAAGCAACTATGGCTACACCTTC. It yields the protein CASSTPGLSNYGYTF.

The rearrangement links TRBV9 to TRBJ1-5; D is perhaps TRBD1 (6 bases). V was clipped by 1 base and J by 0 bases, with 26 bases between them. Germline CDR1 SGDLS, CDR2 YYNGEE. The CDR3 has 21 residues. Here the CDR3 DNA reads TGTGCCAGCAGCGTACAAACATCAGTGGGGGGCAAAGGGGATAGCAATCAGCCCCAGCATTTT. Translating gives CASSVQTSVGGKGDSNQPQHF.

The genes are TRBV6-6 and TRBJ1-2; 10 positions match TRBD1. V lost 5 bases to trimming and J lost 7 bases; unmatched junction nucleotides: 16. CDR3 length equals 17 residues. Germline V gene sequence: CDR1 MNHNY, CDR2 SVGAGI (reference sequence). The CDR3 DNA is TGTGCCAGCAGTCCCCCCACACGACAGGGGGCTAAGGGTGGCTACACCTTC. It encodes CASSPPTRQGAKGGYTF.

The V call is TRBV2, the J call TRBJ2-2; D is unresolved. Trimming pared 1 base from V and 7 bases from J, leaving 1 base between. This CDR3 is 11 amino acids long. Per the germline V gene, CDR1 is SNHLY and CDR2 is FYNNEI. Here the CDR3 DNA reads TGTGCCAGCAGTGAAGGCGGGGAGCTGTTTTTT. This gives the protein CASSEGGELFF.

The count of this clone is one. J is TRBJ1-3 and V is TRBV30; possibly TRBD1 for D (5 bases). The V end lost 3 bases, the J end lost 0 bases, and 12 bases lay between the germline ends. Per germline, CDR1 GTSNPN and CDR2 SVGIG (reference sequence). CDR3 length: 15 amino acids. CDR3 protein: CAWSRGANSGNTIYF. In nucleotides, the CDR3 is TGTGCCTGGAGCCGGGGCGCAAACTCTGGAAACACCATATATTTT.

The chain has TRBV30 and TRBJ2-5, with TRBD2 identical over 9 bases. V lost 5 bases and J lost 7; bases outside the gene matches: 23. CDR1 is GTSNPN, CDR2 SVGIG, per germline (reference sequence). This CDR3 comprises 18 residues. The DNA for the CDR3 is TGTGCCTGGGGAAAGTACGACCCTAGGCTAGCGGGATTGGGGACCCAGTACTTC. It codes for CAWGKYDPRLAGLGTQYF. The full variable domain, with the rest looked up from reference TRBV30 and TRBJ2-5, is SQTIHQWPATLVQPVGSPLSLECTVEGTSNPNLYWYRQAAGRGLQLLFYSVGIGQISSEVPQNLSASRPQDRQFILSSKKLLLSDSGFYLCAWGKYDPRLAGLGTQYFGPGTRLLVL.